This T cell receptor (beta chain) appears in the sequencing data of a study of OX40 agonist ivuxolimab in advanced cancers. Study-level background: The costimulatory receptor OX40 (CD134) was targeted by ivuxolimab, a fully human IgG2 agonistic monoclonal antibody. In the dose-escalation cohort, around four fifths of patients were male, and the mean age was around 60 years, with a range of roughly 23 to 85. Prior anti-PD-1, anti-PD-L1 or anti-CTLA-4 therapy was permitted, and approximately 39% of dose-escalation patients had received checkpoint inhibitors. Intravenous ivuxolimab was administered to patients every 2 weeks at six dose levels: 0.01, 0.1, 0.3, 1.5, 3 and 10 mg/kg. The paper describes the monotherapy dose-escalation part (N = 52 patients) of the phase I trial of ivuxolimab. Of the approximately 54 dose-escalation patients, hepatocellular carcinoma was present in roughly 19, melanoma in around 15, renal cell carcinoma in 9 and head and neck cancer in 9. Partial responses occurred in three dose-escalation patients: two with cutaneous melanoma and one with hepatocellular carcinoma. The point of sequencing TCRbeta in the periphery was to test whether ivuxolimab changed TCR sequence diversity and drove clonal T-cell expansion.

Patients with autoimmune disease history or receiving systemic immunosuppression were excluded from the trial. Peripheral blood for TCR sequencing was drawn from every dose cohort at baseline, at cycle 4 day 1 and at cycle 7 day 1. The samples were taken from a phase I, first-in-human, multicenter, open-label dose-escalation trial of ivuxolimab. Adults with locally advanced or metastatic melanoma, renal cell, hepatocellular, or head and neck squamous cell carcinoma were enrolled in the trial. CD4+ and CD8+ T cells were sorted separately from peripheral blood before TCR sequencing. The paper as a whole reports these results and caveats: In the 0.1-3.0 mg/kg groups, partial responders had among the lowest normalized peripheral clonal expansion, particularly in CD8+ T cells. After ivuxolimab, CD8+ T cells had more expanded clones than CD4+ T cells on average. Low levels of normalized T-cell clonal expansion were also seen in some patients who did not respond. The antigen specificity of the clonally expanded peripheral T cells was not determined. At doses of 0.1 to 3.0 mg/kg, clonal expansion of both CD4+ and CD8+ blood T cells was observed from baseline to week 6.

With respect to this clone: There is no known antigen for this receptor. No base qualities exist here, and no much larger clone lies one base off it.

For sequencing of the TCRbeta CDR3 region, genomic DNA was extracted from the sorted cells. The immunoSEQ Assay was used for sequencing of TCRbeta CDR3 regions. TCRdb limited this immuneACCESS table to in-frame rearrangements with V and J called. A share of clones is missing; checked studies link under half to unresolved V genes, and the rest is unexplained. For this sample the table gives tens of thousands of clones, of which approximately 92% were detected only once. The ten largest account for approximately 0.3% of the sample. The germline V end is reduced by 4 bases and the J end by 1 base; junction bases left unmatched: 1. The CDR3 covers 14 residues, taking in both the cysteine and the phenylalanine. The kept DNA is CDR3 alone, 42 bases in frame from the first base. CDR1 and CDR2 are drawn from the germline V gene: SGHVS, FNYEAQ.

The sample in question was CD4+ or CD8+ T cells sorted from blood, obtained in a trial of the OX40 agonist ivuxolimab. This TCR derives from an adult with an advanced solid tumor such as melanoma, head and neck, liver or kidney cancer. The receptor chain draws on TRBV7-6 and TRBJ1-3, with 7 bases in between that match TRBD1. The nucleotide sequence reads TGTGCCAGCAGCTCGGGACAGTCTGGAAACACCATATATTTT. This codes for CASSSGQSGNTIYF.